The clone carrying this T cell receptor beta chain has only one observation. Antigen: not known. The data stem from a study of cytomegalovirus exposure and HLA in healthy donors. General study points: Confirmation was obtained in vitro that a few CMV-associated chains are specific for CMV antigens.

Sequencing was performed with immunoSEQ multiplex PCR; in TCRdb, only in-frame clones are kept and a portion is missing. Of about 110,000 clones detected, approximately 85% appear once; the ten largest clones hold about 2.9%. Sequencing used PBMCs. This receptor was taken from a woman younger than 30 in good health and CMV-seronegative.

The CDR3 bases are TGTGCCACCAGCAGAGATAATAGCCGAGGGCGTGAGCAGTTCTTC. Translating it yields CATSRDNSRGREQFF. The chain combines TRBV15 with TRBJ2-1, with D tentatively TRBD2 (5 bases). Per germline, CDR1 LNHNV and CDR2 YYDKDF (reference sequence). V was pared by 0 bases and J by 9 bases, with 15 bases between. The CDR3 runs 15 residues. The entire variable domain, with the rest obtained from reference TRBV15 and TRBJ2-1, is as follows: DAMVIQNPRYQVTQFGKPVTLSCSQTLNHNVMYWYQQKSSQAPKLLFHYYDKDFNNEADTPDNFQSRRPNTSFCFLDIRSPGLGDTAMYLCATSRDNSRGREQFFGPGTRLTVL.